One and the same sample provided the 30 T cell receptor beta chains below, sequenced in a study of long-term antiretroviral therapy in people with HIV. The authors ran the immunoSEQ assay, v3.0, at survey level. Data came from immunoSEQ multiplex PCR; TCRdb stores just in-frame clones and leaves some out. Seen here are 34,000 or so clones, approximately 85% observed once, and the top ten hold roughly 4.4%. This specimen was unsorted PBMCs, taken roughly 3.3 years after starting antiretroviral therapy. These receptors were collected from a man aged 18 to 30 with HIV.

The chain uses TRBV19 and TRBJ1-5, with 7 bases that match TRBD1. V lost 5 bases and J lost 2; bases outside the gene matches: 6. In germline, CDR1 is LNHDA, CDR2 SQIVND (reference sequence). This CDR3 is 15 amino acids long. For the CDR3, the DNA is TGTGCCAGTAGTTGGAGCAGGGGGGGCAATCAGCCCCAGCATTTT. Encoded protein: CASSWSRGGNQPQHF.

The V call is TRBV28, the J call TRBJ1-2; unclear D gene. Germline CDR1 MDHEN, CDR2 SYDVKM. V was trimmed by 3 bases and J by 3 bases, leaving 8 bases between them. This CDR3 has 13 residues. CDR3 nucleotide sequence: TGTGCCAGCAGTTTCGGCCAGCACTATGGCTACACCTTC. Translation gives CASSFGQHYGYTF.

J is TRBJ1-2 and V is TRBV18; the match to TRBD1 covers 7 bases. The ends lost 1 base at V and 3 bases at J; junction bases unmatched: 5. Germline CDR1 reads KGHSH; CDR2 reads LQKENI. CDR3 size: 15 residues. CDR3 sequence (DNA): TGTGCCAGCTCACCACGGAGGGGGCGCGACTATGGCTACACCTTC. Protein: CASSPRRGRDYGYTF.

The gene calls are TRBV5-1 and TRBJ1-2; no clear D. Trimming took off 2 bases at V and 3 bases at J, with 8 bases between the two ends. The CDR3 covers 13 residues. CDR1 and CDR2 from the germline V gene are SGHRS and YFSETQ. CDR3 nucleotides: TGCGCCAGCAGCTTTAGGGATGACTATGGCTACACCTTC. This gives the protein CASSFRDDYGYTF.

The CDR3 protein is CASSEYYEQYF. The CDR3 DNA is TGTGCCAGCAGTGAGTACTACGAGCAGTACTTC. The rearrangement joins TRBV6-1 to TRBJ2-7; D gene uncertain. Trimming removed 3 bases from V and 3 bases from J, with 3 bases in between. This CDR3 is 11 amino acids long. CDR1 and CDR2 (germline): MNHNS, SASEGT.

The chain links TRBV27 to TRBJ1-5; tentative D call: TRBD1 (6 bases). This CDR3 has 17 residues. Germline lookup yields CDR1 MNHEY and CDR2 SMNVEV (reference sequence). Trimming left V 1 base short and J 2 bases short, with 15 bases between. In DNA form, the CDR3 reads TGTGCCAGCAGTTTATACGCGACGGACAGTGGCAATCAGCCCCAGCATTTT. Its translation: CASSLYATDSGNQPQHF.

This clone appeared a single time. The V and J genes are TRBV25-1 and TRBJ2-3; perhaps D is TRBD1 or TRBD2 (5 bases each). This CDR3 is 14 amino acids long. Germline CDR1 reads MGHDK; CDR2 reads SYGVNS. The V and J ends lost 5 bases and 0 bases respectively, with 9 bases between them. CDR3 residues: CASSPRDSTDTQYF. The CDR3 nucleotides are TGTGCCAGCAGTCCTCGGGACAGCACAGATACGCAGTATTTT. The complete variable domain, with remaining parts taken from reference TRBV25-1 and TRBJ2-3, reads EADIYQTPRYLVIGTGKKITLECSQTMGHDKMYWYQQDPGMELHLIHYSYGVNSTEKGDLSSESTVSRIRTEHFPLTLESARPSHTSQYLCASSPRDSTDTQYFGPGTRLTVL.

The chain has TRBV27 and TRBJ1-2; TRBD1 matches 8 bases. The CDR3 has 16 residues. After removal of 5 bases from V and 1 base from J, the junction contained 9 bases not matched to a gene. The germline gives CDR1 MNHEY, CDR2 SMNVEV (reference sequence). CDR3 protein: CASSATRQGINYGYTF. As DNA, the CDR3 is TGTGCCAGCAGTGCCACTCGACAGGGGATTAACTATGGCTACACCTTC.

This rearrangement joins TRBV18 to TRBJ1-1; possibly TRBD1 for D (5 bases). V dropped 0 bases and J dropped 4 bases, with 12 bases sitting between them. This CDR3 comprises 15 residues. The germline V gene has CDR1 KGHSH and CDR2 LQKENI. The CDR3 DNA follows: TGTGCCAGCTCACCACCGTCCAGGGCGGCCACTGAAGCTTTCTTT. Translation gives CASSPPSRAATEAFF.

The chain uses TRBV7-2 and TRBJ1-4, with D uncertain. The CDR3 spans 15 residues. Trimming pared 5 bases from V and 7 bases from J, leaving 17 bases between. Germline assignment: CDR1 SGHTA and CDR2 FQGNSA. The CDR3 region is CASSANPGEFEKLFF. In DNA, the CDR3 is TGTGCCAGCAGCGCCAACCCTGGGGAATTTGAAAAACTGTTTTTT.

The J gene is TRBJ2-7, the V gene TRBV5-6; D is unclear. V lost 0 bases and J 4 bases, leaving 8 bases between the germline ends. The germline V gene has CDR1 SGHDT and CDR2 YYEEEE. This CDR3 spans 13 amino acids. The CDR3 here is CASSLAKRYEQYF. CDR3 DNA sequence: TGTGCCAGCAGCTTGGCGAAGCGATACGAGCAGTACTTC. Complete variable domain (other parts from reference TRBV5-6 and TRBJ2-7): DAGVTQSPTHLIKTRGQQVTLRCSPKSGHDTVSWYQQALGQGPQFIFQYYEEEERQRGNFPDRFSGHQFPNYSSELNVNALLLGDSALYLCASSLAKRYEQYFGPGTRLTVT.

The rearrangement links TRBV27 to TRBJ2-4; 7 bases are a match to TRBD1. Trimming at V came to 6 bases and at J to 7 bases, leaving 12 bases not matched to a gene. From germline, CDR1 is MNHEY and CDR2 SMNVEV (reference sequence). The CDR3 runs 15 residues. The CDR3 DNA reads as TGTGCCAGCAGCCTCACAGGGGCGGAAAGGAACATTCAGTACTTC. This sequence encodes CASSLTGAERNIQYF.

The chain combines TRBV10-1 with TRBJ1-1, with TRBD1 identical over 9 bases. The CDR3 extends over 15 amino acids. Germline CDR1 and CDR2: WNHNN and SYGVQD (reference sequence). Trimming removed 4 bases from V and 5 bases from J; junction bases left unmatched: 8. The CDR3 DNA is TGCGCCAGCAGTGTGAGGAGACAGGGGGGAACTGAAGCTTTCTTT. Amino acid sequence: CASSVRRQGGTEAFF.

The chain employs TRBV25-1 and TRBJ1-2; no clear D gene. Germline values: CDR1 MGHDK, CDR2 SYGVNS. There are 14 residues in the CDR3. Trimming took off 6 bases at V and 4 bases at J, with 15 bases between the two ends. In DNA form, the CDR3 reads TGTGCCAGCAGCCCCTCTTCGGGTCCCTATGGCTACACCTTC. Amino acids: CASSPSSGPYGYTF.

The V and J genes are TRBV27 and TRBJ2-7; D remains ambiguous. V shed 6 bases and J shed 0 bases, with 15 bases lying between them. The CDR3 runs to 15 residues. Germline V gene lookup returns CDR1 MNHEY and CDR2 SMNVEV (reference sequence). CDR3 DNA: TGTGCCAGCAGCGAAGATACAGCCTCCTCCTACGAGCAGTACTTC. Encoded protein: CASSEDTASSYEQYF.

V and J are TRBV7-6 and TRBJ2-2; D might be TRBD1 or TRBD2, each matching 5 bases. Germline V gene lookup returns CDR1 SGHVS and CDR2 FNYEAQ. Trimming removed 7 bases from V and 6 bases from J, with 12 bases in between. This CDR3 has 13 amino acids. The CDR3 bases are TGTGCCAGCACCTTTGGGGGTTCCGGGGAGCTGTTTTTT. It encodes CASTFGGSGELFF.

The rearrangement links TRBV29-1 to TRBJ1-5; D is possibly TRBD1 (6 bases). There are 14 residues in the CDR3. The V gene's germline CDR1 is SQVTM and CDR2 ANQGSEA. The CDR3, as DNA: TGCAGTTTTACACAGGGACATAGCAATCAGCCCCAGCATTTT. Its protein is CSFTQGHSNQPQHF.

J is TRBJ2-2 and V is TRBV7-9; D is undetermined. The CDR3 is made up of 12 amino acids. Trimming stripped 1 base from V and 6 bases from J, with 3 bases between. Per germline, CDR1 SEHNR and CDR2 FQNEAQ (reference sequence). The chain's CDR3 is CASSLDSGELFF. The CDR3 coding sequence is TGTGCCAGCAGCTTAGATTCCGGGGAGCTGTTTTTT.

The chain carries TRBV6-5 and TRBJ2-7; tentative D call: TRBD1 (5 bases). Trimming shortened V by 4 bases and J by 0 bases, and 10 bases separated the two germline ends. The germline CDR1 and CDR2 sequences are MNHEY and SVGAGI. This CDR3 comprises 14 residues. The chain's CDR3 is CASSWGDGSYEQYF. The CDR3 DNA reads as TGTGCCAGCAGTTGGGGCGACGGCTCCTACGAGCAGTACTTC.

The J gene is TRBJ1-6, the V gene TRBV4-1; D may be TRBD1 (6 bases). Germline assignment: CDR1 MGHRA and CDR2 YSYEKL. Between the trimmed V and J ends, which lost 4 bases and 5 bases, there was a span of 15 bases. The length of the CDR3 is 16 residues. CDR3 protein: CASSPKGGANNSPLHF. CDR3 in DNA: TGCGCCAGCAGCCCCAAAGGGGGAGCCAATAATTCACCCCTCCACTTT.

CDR3 coding DNA: TGTGCCAGCAGCAGGGACAGTGGGGACATTCAGTACTTC. Its translation is CASSRDSGDIQYF. V is TRBV7-2 and J is TRBJ2-4, with 7 bases aligning to TRBD1. V shed 5 bases, J shed 8 bases, and the junction held 6 bases outside the gene matches. The germline CDR1 and CDR2 sequences are SGHTA and FQGNSA. CDR3 length: 13 residues.

The V and J genes are TRBV28 and TRBJ1-4; D is unresolved. The CDR3 runs to 14 residues. The germline CDR1 and CDR2 sequences are MDHEN and SYDVKM. The germline V and J ends were trimmed by 3 bases and 8 bases, with 13 bases remaining between them. The CDR3 nucleotides are TGTGCCAGCAGTTTTGGGAGGGCGGGCGAAAAACTGTTTTTT. It specifies CASSFGRAGEKLFF.

The chain uses TRBV27 and TRBJ1-5, with 11 bases fitting TRBD1. After removal of 4 bases from V and 8 bases from J, the junction contained 10 bases not matched to a gene. The CDR3 runs to 16 residues. Per germline, CDR1 MNHEY and CDR2 SMNVEV (reference sequence). CDR3 loop: CASSSRPDRGREPQHF. CDR3 bases: TGTGCCAGCAGTTCCCGCCCGGACAGGGGGCGGGAGCCCCAGCATTTT.

The rearrangement joins TRBV5-1 to TRBJ1-1; tentative D call: TRBD1 (5 bases). Trimming cost V 0 bases and J 6 bases, with 15 bases left between them. CDR1 SGHRS and CDR2 YFSETQ come from the germline V gene. The CDR3 has 15 residues. CDR3 residues: CASSLAGEKVAEAFF. CDR3 DNA: TGCGCCAGCAGCTTGGCGGGGGAAAAGGTCGCTGAAGCTTTCTTT. Full variable domain (missing parts from reference TRBV5-1 and TRBJ1-1): KAGVTQTPRYLIKTRGQQVTLSCSPISGHRSVSWYQQTPGQGLQFLFEYFSETQRNKGNFPGRFSGRQFSNSRSEMNVSTLELGDSALYLCASSLAGEKVAEAFFGQGTRLTVV.

The rearrangement uses TRBV28 and TRBJ1-5, with 9 bases matching TRBD1. Germline V gene sequence: CDR1 MDHEN, CDR2 SYDVKM. The length of the CDR3 is 15 residues. Trimming cost V 6 bases and J 0 bases; bases outside gene matches: 3. The CDR3 loop reads CASRGTGFSNQPQHF. DNA of the CDR3: TGTGCCAGCAGAGGGACAGGGTTTAGCAATCAGCCCCAGCATTTT.

The chain recombines TRBV9 with TRBJ1-1, with D maybe TRBD1 (6 bases). CDR1 and CDR2 (germline): SGDLS, YYNGEE. The V gene lost 0 bases and the J gene lost 4 bases, with 10 bases spanning the gap. The CDR3 totals 14 residues. The CDR3 sequence: CASSVDRGPTEAFF. The CDR3 coding sequence is TGTGCCAGCAGCGTAGATCGGGGGCCCACTGAAGCTTTCTTT.

The chain joins TRBV19 to TRBJ2-3; TRBD1 agrees at 12 bases. Germline trimming cut 5 bases from V and 4 bases from J; bases unmatched to any gene: 7. The CDR3 contains 16 residues. The germline gives CDR1 LNHDA, CDR2 SQIVND (reference sequence). CDR3 nucleotides: TGTGCCAGTAGTGTCGCCGGGACAGGGGGCGCAGATACGCAGTATTTT. Protein: CASSVAGTGGADTQYF. The full variable domain, in which reference TRBV19 and TRBJ2-3 provide the parts outside the CDR3, is DGGITQSPKYLFRKEGQNVTLSCEQNLNHDAMYWYRQDPGQGLRLIYYSQIVNDFQKGDIAEGYSVSREKKESFPLTVTSAQKNPTAFYLCASSVAGTGGADTQYFGPGTRLTVL.

The chain recombines TRBV7-9 with TRBJ2-7; D may be TRBD2 (5 bases). CDR1 and CDR2 (germline): SEHNR, FQNEAQ (reference sequence). Deletions cut 1 base from V and 3 bases from J, with 10 bases between. The CDR3 runs to 14 residues. CDR3 in amino acids: CASSLEAEVYEQYF. CDR3 bases: TGTGCCAGCAGCTTAGAGGCGGAGGTCTACGAGCAGTACTTC. Drawing the rest from reference TRBV7-9 and TRBJ2-7, the complete variable domain is DTGVSQNPRHKITKRGQNVTFRCDPISEHNRLYWYRQTLGQGPEFLTYFQNEAQLEKSRLLSDRFSAERPKGSFSTLEIQRTEQGDSAMYLCASSLEAEVYEQYFGPGTRLTVT.

V is TRBV25-1 and J is TRBJ2-1; unclear D gene. Per the germline V gene, CDR1 is MGHDK and CDR2 is SYGVNS. Trimming left V 4 bases short and J 7 bases short, with 5 bases between. The CDR3 runs 11 residues. Written as DNA, the CDR3 is TGTGCCAGCAGTGTGGGAAATGAGCAGTTCTTC. It yields the protein CASSVGNEQFF.

This clone appeared a single time. The rearrangement uses TRBV18 and TRBJ2-1, with 7 positions matching TRBD2. The V segment lost 0 bases and the J segment 3 bases; nucleotides outside the gene matches: 11. Germline lookup yields CDR1 KGHSH and CDR2 LQKENI. This CDR3 contains 18 residues. The CDR3 coding sequence is TGTGCCAGCTCACCACCGAATGGGAGGGGTGGGAGCTACAATGAGCAGTTCTTC. Residues: CASSPPNGRGGSYNEQFF.